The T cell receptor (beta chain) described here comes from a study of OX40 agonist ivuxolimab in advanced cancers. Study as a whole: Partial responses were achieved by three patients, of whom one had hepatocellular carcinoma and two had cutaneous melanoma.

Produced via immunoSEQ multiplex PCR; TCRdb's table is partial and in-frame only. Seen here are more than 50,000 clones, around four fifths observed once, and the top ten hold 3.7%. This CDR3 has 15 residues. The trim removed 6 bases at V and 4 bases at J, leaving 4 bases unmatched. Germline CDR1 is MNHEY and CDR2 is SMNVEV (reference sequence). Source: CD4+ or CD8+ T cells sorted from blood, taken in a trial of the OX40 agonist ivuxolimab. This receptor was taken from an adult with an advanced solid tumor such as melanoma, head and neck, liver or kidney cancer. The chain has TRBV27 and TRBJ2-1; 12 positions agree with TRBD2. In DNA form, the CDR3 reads TGTGCCAGCAGGCTAGCGGGGGGGTTGTACAATGAGCAGTTCTTC. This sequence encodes CASRLAGGLYNEQFF.